A single sample gave rise to the 8 T cell receptor beta chains below, sequenced in a study of blood T cell repertoires in COVID-19. TCRdb's table, derived via immunoSEQ multiplex PCR, lists solely in-frame clones and lacks some. This sample has about 15,000 clones, with around 86% found just once. The sample taken for sequencing was peripheral blood. The receptors stem from a man aged 60 to 69 with acute or convalescent COVID-19.

CDR3 DNA sequence: TGTGCCAGCAGTTCCCTGGACAGATACGAGCAGTACTTC. Encoded protein: CASSSLDRYEQYF. The gene calls are TRBV27 and TRBJ2-7, with D possibly being TRBD1 (6 bases). V shed 4 bases and J shed 4 bases, with 11 bases lying between them. CDR1 is MNHEY and CDR2 is SMNVEV in the germline V gene (reference sequence). The CDR3 sequence is 13 residues long.

The J gene is TRBJ2-3, the V gene TRBV5-1; 11 bases agree with TRBD2. The junction had 11 bases not matched to a gene; V was cut back by 4 bases and J by 7 bases. Germline CDR1 SGHRS, CDR2 YFSETQ. This CDR3 is 16 amino acids long. The CDR3, as DNA: TGCGCCAGCAGCCCTACAACCGGGACTAGCGGTTATACGCAGTATTTT. Its protein is CASSPTTGTSGYTQYF. The variable domain in full, with the rest retrieved from reference TRBV5-1 and TRBJ2-3, is KAGVTQTPRYLIKTRGQQVTLSCSPISGHRSVSWYQQTPGQGLQFLFEYFSETQRNKGNFPGRFSGRQFSNSRSEMNVSTLELGDSALYLCASSPTTGTSGYTQYFGPGTRLTVL.

V gene TRBV6-2 or TRBV6-3 combines with J gene TRBJ1-5; D is uncertain. Germline CDR1 reads MNHEY; CDR2 reads SVGEGT. There are 14 residues in the CDR3. V was pared by 1 base and J by 3 bases, with 7 bases between. CDR3 sequence: CASSYYGTNQPQHF. The CDR3 DNA is TGTGCCAGCAGTTACTATGGCACCAATCAGCCCCAGCATTTT.

V gene TRBV24-1 combines with J gene TRBJ2-1, with 8 positions matching TRBD2. The trim removed 3 bases at V and 2 bases at J, leaving 5 bases unmatched. CDR3 length: 16 residues. Germline CDR1 and CDR2: KGHDR and SFDVKD. Here the CDR3 DNA reads TGTGCCACCAGTGATCTTAGCGGGGCCCCCTACAATGAGCAGTTCTTC. This encodes CATSDLSGAPYNEQFF.

The CDR3 sequence is CASSPTESNQPQHF. The CDR3 DNA reads TGTGCCAGCAGCCCGACTGAGAGCAATCAGCCCCAGCATTTT. The chain links TRBV6-2 or TRBV6-3 to TRBJ1-5; D is uncertain. V was clipped by 6 bases and J by 1 base, with 10 bases between them. This CDR3 is built from 14 residues. Germline V gene data show CDR1 as MNHEY and CDR2 as SVGEGT.

The chain is built from TRBV7-2 and TRBJ1-6; weak D call: TRBD1 (6 bases). Trimming cost V 2 bases and J 2 bases, with 10 bases left between them. Germline loops: CDR1 SGHTA, CDR2 FQGNSA. This CDR3 spans 16 amino acids. The CDR3 sequence: CASSLSWDTYNSPLHF. The CDR3 DNA sequence: TGTGCCAGCAGCTTATCCTGGGACACCTATAATTCACCCCTCCACTTT.

In DNA, the CDR3 is TGCGCCAGCAGCTTGGGGGGCCTCCGCTCCTACAATGAGCAGTTCTTC. This encodes CASSLGGLRSYNEQFF. This chain links TRBV5-1 with TRBJ2-1, with TRBD1 as a possible D gene (5 bases). V dropped 0 bases and J dropped 0 bases, with 10 bases sitting between them. The CDR3 length is 16 residues. The germline V gene encodes CDR1 SGHRS and CDR2 YFSETQ.

V gene TRBV24-1 combines with J gene TRBJ1-2, with 9 bases that match TRBD1. In germline, CDR1 is KGHDR, CDR2 SFDVKD. The CDR3 is 13 residues long. V shed 5 bases, J shed 8 bases, and the junction held 5 bases outside the gene matches. CDR3 in amino acids: CATSAGTGTGYTF. CDR3 nucleotide sequence: TGTGCCACCAGTGCAGGGACAGGGACAGGCTACACCTTC.